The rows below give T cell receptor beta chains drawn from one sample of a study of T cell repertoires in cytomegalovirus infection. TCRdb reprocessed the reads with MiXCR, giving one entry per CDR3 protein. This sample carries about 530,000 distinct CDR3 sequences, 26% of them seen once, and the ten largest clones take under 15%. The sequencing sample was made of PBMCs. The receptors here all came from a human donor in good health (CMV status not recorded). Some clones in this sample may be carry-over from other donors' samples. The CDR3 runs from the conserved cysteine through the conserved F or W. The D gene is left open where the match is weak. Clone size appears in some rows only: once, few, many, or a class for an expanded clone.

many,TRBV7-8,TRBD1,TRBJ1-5,CASSLAAPGRGPMGQPQHF,TGTGCCAGCAGCTTAGCGGCGCCCGGCAGGGGGCCGATGGGTCAGCCCCAGCATTTT
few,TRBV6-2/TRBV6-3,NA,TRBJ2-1,CASSLNRVPPYNEQFF,TGTGCCAGCAGTTTGAACCGGGTGCCCCCCTACAATGAGCAGTTCTTC
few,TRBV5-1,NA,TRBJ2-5,CASSWRGDTQETQYF,TGCGCCAGCAGCTGGAGGGGGGATACACAAGAGACCCAGTACTTC
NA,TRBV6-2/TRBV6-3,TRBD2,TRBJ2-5,CASSYRAGGIRETQYF,TGTGCCAGCAGTTACCGCGCGGGAGGTATAAGAGAGACCCAGTACTTC
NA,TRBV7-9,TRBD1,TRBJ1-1,CASSSLRRTGAFF,TGTGCCAGCAGCTCCCTAAGGAGGACAGGAGCTTTCTTT
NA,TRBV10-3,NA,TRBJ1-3,CAISDTGAGNTIYF,TGTGCCATCAGTGATACCGGGGCTGGAAACACCATATATTTT
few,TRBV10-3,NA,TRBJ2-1,CAIRKQGFDEQFF,TGTGCCATCAGAAAACAGGGTTTTGATGAGCAGTTCTTC
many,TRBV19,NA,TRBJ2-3,CASSIGGTDTQYF,TGTGCCAGCAGCATCGGGGGCACAGATACGCAGTATTTT
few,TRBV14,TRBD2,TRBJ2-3,CASLAGGGDTQYF,TGTGCCAGTCTAGCGGGAGGTGGGGATACGCAGTATTTT
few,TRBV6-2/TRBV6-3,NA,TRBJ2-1,CASQGGGRIDEQFF,TGTGCCAGCCAAGGGGGCGGGAGGATCGATGAGCAGTTCTTC
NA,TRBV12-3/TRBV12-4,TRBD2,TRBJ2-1,CASSFASGSGVEQFF,TGTGCCAGCAGCTTCGCTAGCGGGAGTGGCGTTGAGCAGTTCTTC
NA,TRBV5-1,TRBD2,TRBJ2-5,CASSTGLAGGQDQETQYF,TGCGCCAGCTCCACCGGACTAGCGGGAGGACAGGACCAAGAGACCCAGTACTTC
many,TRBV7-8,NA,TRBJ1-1,CASSLARGSEAFF,TGTGCCAGCAGCTTAGCCAGGGGCTCTGAAGCTTTCTTT
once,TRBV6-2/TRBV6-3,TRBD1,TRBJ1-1,CASTGGQGLRAFF,TGTGCCAGCACCGGTGGACAGGGTCTGCGGGCTTTCTTT
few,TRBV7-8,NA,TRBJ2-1,CASSLERHSYNEQFF,TGTGCCAGCAGCTTAGAAAGACACTCCTACAATGAGCAGTTCTTC
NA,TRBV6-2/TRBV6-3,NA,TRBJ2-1,CASKRARWDLNEQFF,TGTGCCAGCAAACGGGCGCGATGGGACCTCAATGAGCAGTTCTTC
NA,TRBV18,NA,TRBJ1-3,CASSSQNSGNTIYF,TGTGCCAGCTCGTCACAGAACTCTGGAAACACCATATATTTT
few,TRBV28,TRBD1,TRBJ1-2,CASSPDRGLRVYGYTF,TGTGCCAGCAGTCCCGACAGGGGGCTTCGGGTCTATGGCTACACCTTC
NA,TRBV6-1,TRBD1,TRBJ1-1,CATSPVIVGTVNTEAFF,TGTGCCACCAGCCCTGTTATCGTCGGGACAGTGAACACTGAAGCTTTCTTT
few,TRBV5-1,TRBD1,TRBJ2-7,CASSRTTGGGYEQYF,TGCGCCAGCAGCCGGACCACAGGGGGCGGCTACGAGCAGTACTTC
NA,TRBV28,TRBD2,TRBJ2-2,CASSLGARAGSNTGELFF,TGTGCCAGCAGTTTAGGGGCCCGAGCGGGATCGAACACCGGGGAGCTGTTTTTT
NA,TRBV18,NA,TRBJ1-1,CASSPSEFEAFF,TGTGCCAGCTCACCCTCGGAATTTGAAGCTTTCTTT
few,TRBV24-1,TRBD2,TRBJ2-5,CATSDGLAGLGQETQYF,TGTGCCACCAGTGACGGGCTAGCGGGATTAGGGCAAGAGACCCAGTACTTC
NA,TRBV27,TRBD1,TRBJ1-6,CASSFLSGQQDSPLHF,TGTGCCAGCAGTTTTCTTTCGGGACAGCAGGATTCACCCCTCCACTTT
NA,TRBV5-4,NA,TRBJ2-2,CASSYRGSTGELFF,TGTGCCAGCAGCTACCGGGGTAGCACCGGGGAGCTGTTTTTT
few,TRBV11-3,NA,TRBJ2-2,CASSLLGGSTGELFF,TGTGCCAGCAGCCTACTCGGAGGTAGCACCGGGGAGCTGTTTTTT
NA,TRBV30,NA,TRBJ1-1,CACSARMDTEAFF,TGTGCCTGTTCGGCCCGTATGGACACTGAAGCTTTCTTT
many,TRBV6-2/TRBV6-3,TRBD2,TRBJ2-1,CASSHGLAGAYYNEQFF,TGTGCCAGCAGTCATGGACTAGCGGGAGCTTACTACAATGAGCAGTTCTTC
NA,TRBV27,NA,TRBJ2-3,CASSPTQSTDTQYF,TGTGCCAGCAGTCCCACACAAAGCACAGATACGCAGTATTTT
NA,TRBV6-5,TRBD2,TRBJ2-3,CASKAWTSGGTDTQYF,TGTGCCAGCAAGGCTTGGACTAGCGGGGGAACCGATACGCAGTATTTT
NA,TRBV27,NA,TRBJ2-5,CASSRGTGLSGLAQETQYF,TGTGCCAGCAGCCGCGGGACAGGACTTTCGGGACTAGCTCAAGAGACCCAGTACTTC
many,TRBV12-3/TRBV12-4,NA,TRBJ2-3,CASSPLADTQYF,TGTGCCAGCAGCCCTCTTGCAGATACGCAGTATTTT
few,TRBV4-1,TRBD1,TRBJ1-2,CASSQEILSGTGNYGYTF,TGCGCCAGCAGCCAAGAAATACTGTCCGGGACAGGGAACTATGGCTACACCTTC
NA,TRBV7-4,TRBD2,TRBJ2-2,CASSLASGGRTGELFF,TGTGCCAGCAGCTTAGCATCGGGAGGGCGGACCGGGGAGCTGTTTTTT
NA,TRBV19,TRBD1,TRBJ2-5,CASSLGTVRETQYF,TGTGCCAGTAGTCTCGGGACAGTAAGAGAGACCCAGTACTTC
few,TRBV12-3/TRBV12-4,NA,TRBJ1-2,CASSNREVYGYTF,TGTGCCAGCAGCAACCGGGAGGTCTATGGCTACACCTTC
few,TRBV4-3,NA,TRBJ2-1,CASSQEGGRVAYNEQFF,TGCGCCAGCAGCCAAGAAGGAGGGCGCGTCGCCTACAATGAGCAGTTCTTC
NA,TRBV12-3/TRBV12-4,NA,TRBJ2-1,CASSPERVAVNEQFF,TGTGCCAGCAGTCCCGAGAGGGTAGCGGTCAATGAGCAGTTCTTC
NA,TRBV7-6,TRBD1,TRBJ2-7,CASSPLRDSIFGEQYF,TGTGCCAGCAGCCCGCTCCGGGACAGCATCTTCGGCGAGCAGTACTTC
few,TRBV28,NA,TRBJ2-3,CASSTATIPNTQYF,TGTGCCAGCAGCACAGCTACTATCCCAAATACGCAGTATTTT
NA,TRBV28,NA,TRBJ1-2,CASSVQGETGYYGYTF,TGTGCCAGCAGCGTACAAGGGGAAACGGGGTACTATGGCTACACCTTC
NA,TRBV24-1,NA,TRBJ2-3,CATSGRDQESTDTQYF,TGTGCCACCAGTGGCAGGGACCAGGAGAGCACAGATACGCAGTATTTT
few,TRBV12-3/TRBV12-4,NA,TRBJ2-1,CASSSPLADNEQFF,TGTGCCAGCAGTTCACCCTTAGCGGACAATGAGCAGTTCTTC
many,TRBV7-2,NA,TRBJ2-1,CASSLAAENEQFF,TGTGCCAGCAGCTTAGCGGCGGAAAATGAGCAGTTCTTC